Detailed here is one T cell receptor (beta chain). Produced via immunoSEQ multiplex PCR; TCRdb's table is partial and in-frame only. The sample lists some 20,000 clones, 80% to 90% seen once, with more than 0.9% in the top ten. CDR1 LGHNT and CDR2 FRNRAP come from the germline V gene. V dropped 2 bases and J dropped 10; count of bases not matched to a gene: 7. This CDR3 spans 16 amino acids. This entry comes from a study of T cell changes during pregnancy in multiple sclerosis. V gene TRBV12-5 combines with J gene TRBJ1-6, with 11 bases that match TRBD1. This specimen was CD4+ T cells from peripheral blood mononuclear cells, taken in the first trimester of pregnancy. The clonotype originates from a female donor in good health, enrolled as a control in a pregnancy study. This CDR3 reads CASGLLSGTGGSPLHF. CDR3 nucleotide sequence: TGTGCTAGTGGTTTGTTATCGGGGACAGGGGGATCACCCCTCCACTTT.